This T cell receptor beta chain was sequenced in a study of cytomegalovirus exposure and HLA in healthy donors. As for the study in general: A later analysis reported the roughly 120 validation repertoires used the same platform as the roughly 670 first-cohort repertoires.

Findings and caveats of the study: Diagnosis of cytomegalovirus status made by the classifier reportedly showed high specificity and sensitivity. Researchers reported that a few CMV-associated chains were confirmed in vitro as CMV antigen-specific.

Repertoires were generated with immunoSEQ multiplex PCR, while TCRdb's copy carries only in-frame clones and drops some. The table lists 150,000 or so clones, more than 80% of them singletons. On this clone itself: Antigen unknown.

This sequence was found in a woman aged 30 to 39 in good health and CMV-seropositive. Sequenced material: PBMCs.

The CDR3 sequence is CASRLALAGEDNEQFF. In DNA form, the CDR3 reads TGTGCCAGCAGACTCGCTTTAGCGGGGGAAGACAATGAGCAGTTCTTC. The chain carries TRBV6-6 and TRBJ2-1; 9 nucleotides match TRBD2. There are 16 residues in the CDR3. The V gene's germline CDR1 is MNHNY and CDR2 SVGAGI (reference sequence). V lost 6 bases, J lost 5 bases, and 11 bases stayed unmatched.